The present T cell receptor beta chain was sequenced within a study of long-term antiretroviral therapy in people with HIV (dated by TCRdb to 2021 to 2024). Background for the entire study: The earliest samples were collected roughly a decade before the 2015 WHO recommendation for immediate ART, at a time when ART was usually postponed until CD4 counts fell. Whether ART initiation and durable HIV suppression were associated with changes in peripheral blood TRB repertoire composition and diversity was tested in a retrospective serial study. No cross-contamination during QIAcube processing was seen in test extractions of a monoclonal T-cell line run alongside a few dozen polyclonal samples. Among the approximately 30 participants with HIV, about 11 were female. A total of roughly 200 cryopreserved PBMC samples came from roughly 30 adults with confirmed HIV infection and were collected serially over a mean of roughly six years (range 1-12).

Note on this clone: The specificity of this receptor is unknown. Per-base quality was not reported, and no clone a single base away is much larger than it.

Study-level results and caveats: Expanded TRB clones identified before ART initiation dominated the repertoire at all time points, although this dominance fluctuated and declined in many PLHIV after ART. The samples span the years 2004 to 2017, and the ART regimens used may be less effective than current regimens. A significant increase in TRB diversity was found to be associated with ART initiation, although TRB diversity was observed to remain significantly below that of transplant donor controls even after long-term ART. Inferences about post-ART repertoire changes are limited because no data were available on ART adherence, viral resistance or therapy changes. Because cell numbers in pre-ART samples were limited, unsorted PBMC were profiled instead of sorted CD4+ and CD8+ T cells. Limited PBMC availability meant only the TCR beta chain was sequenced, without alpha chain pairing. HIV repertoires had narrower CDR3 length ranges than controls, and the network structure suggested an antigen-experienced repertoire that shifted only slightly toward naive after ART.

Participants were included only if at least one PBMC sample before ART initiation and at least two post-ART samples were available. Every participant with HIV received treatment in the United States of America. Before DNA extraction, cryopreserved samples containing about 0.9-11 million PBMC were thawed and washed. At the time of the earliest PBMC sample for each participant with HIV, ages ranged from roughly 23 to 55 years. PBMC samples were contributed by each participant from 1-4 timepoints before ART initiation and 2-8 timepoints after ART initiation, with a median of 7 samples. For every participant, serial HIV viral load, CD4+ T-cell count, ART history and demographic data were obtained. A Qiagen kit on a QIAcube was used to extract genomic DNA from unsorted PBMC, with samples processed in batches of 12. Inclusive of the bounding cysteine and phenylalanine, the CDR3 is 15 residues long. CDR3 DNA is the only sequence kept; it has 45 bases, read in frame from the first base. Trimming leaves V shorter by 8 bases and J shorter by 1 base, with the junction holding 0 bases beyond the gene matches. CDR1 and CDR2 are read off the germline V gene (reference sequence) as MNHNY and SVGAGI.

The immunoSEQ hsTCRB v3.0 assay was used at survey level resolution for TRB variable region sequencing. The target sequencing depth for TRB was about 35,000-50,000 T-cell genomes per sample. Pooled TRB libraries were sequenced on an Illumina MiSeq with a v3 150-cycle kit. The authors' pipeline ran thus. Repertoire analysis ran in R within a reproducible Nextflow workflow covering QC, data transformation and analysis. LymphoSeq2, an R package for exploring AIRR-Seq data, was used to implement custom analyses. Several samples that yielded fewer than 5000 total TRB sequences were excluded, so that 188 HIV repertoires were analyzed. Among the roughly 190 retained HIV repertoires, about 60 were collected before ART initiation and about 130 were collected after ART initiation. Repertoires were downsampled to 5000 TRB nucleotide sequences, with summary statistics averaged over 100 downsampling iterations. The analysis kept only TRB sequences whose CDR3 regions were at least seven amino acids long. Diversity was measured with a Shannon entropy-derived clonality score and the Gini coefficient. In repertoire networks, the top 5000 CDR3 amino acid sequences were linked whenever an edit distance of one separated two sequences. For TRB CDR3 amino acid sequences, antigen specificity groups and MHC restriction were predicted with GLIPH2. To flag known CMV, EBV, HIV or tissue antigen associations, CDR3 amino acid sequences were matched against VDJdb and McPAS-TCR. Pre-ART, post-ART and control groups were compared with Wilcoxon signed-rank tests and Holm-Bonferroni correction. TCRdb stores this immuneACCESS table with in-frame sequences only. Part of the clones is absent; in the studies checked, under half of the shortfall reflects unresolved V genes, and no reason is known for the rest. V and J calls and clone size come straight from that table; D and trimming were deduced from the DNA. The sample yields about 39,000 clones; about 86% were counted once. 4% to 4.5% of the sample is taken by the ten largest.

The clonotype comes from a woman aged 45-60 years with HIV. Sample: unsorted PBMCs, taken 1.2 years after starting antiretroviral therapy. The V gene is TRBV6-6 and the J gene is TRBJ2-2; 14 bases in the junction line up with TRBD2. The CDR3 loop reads CASGTSGGNTGELFF. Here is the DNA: TGTGCCAGCGGGACTAGCGGGGGGAACACCGGGGAGCTGTTTTTT.